These 10 T cell receptor beta chains originate from one sample sequenced in a study of blood T cell repertoires in COVID-19. Sequencing was performed with immunoSEQ multiplex PCR; in TCRdb, only in-frame clones are kept and a portion is missing. The data hold 61,000 or so clones, with approximately 79% observed a single time. Sequencing was done on a sample of peripheral blood. These TCRs come from a woman in her 70s with acute or convalescent COVID-19.

This clone was counted a single time. The chain joins TRBV18 to TRBJ1-6; tentatively, D is TRBD1 (5 bases). With 5 bases removed from V and 14 bases from J, the gap between germline ends came to 16 bases. Germline V gene data show CDR1 as KGHSH and CDR2 as LQKENI. The CDR3 is made up of 13 amino acids. CDR3 region: CASSSKDSSSLHF. CDR3 DNA: TGTGCCAGCTCATCTAAAGACAGCTCGTCCCTCCACTTT.

The chain carries TRBV7-9 and TRBJ2-7; D ambiguous. The CDR3 contains 11 residues. Germline CDR1 SEHNR, CDR2 FQNEAQ (reference sequence). Trimming took 5 bases from V and 6 from J, leaving 8 bases between them. The CDR3: CASSPAVEQYF. CDR3 nucleotides: TGTGCCAGCAGCCCTGCGGTCGAGCAGTACTTC.

The chain has TRBV9 and TRBJ2-3; the match to TRBD2 covers 11 bases. This CDR3 contains 16 residues. After removal of 4 bases from V and 1 base from J, the junction contained 5 bases not matched to a gene. Germline V gene sequence: CDR1 SGDLS, CDR2 YYNGEE. This CDR3 reads CASSLAGGPGTDTQYF. The CDR3 region has the DNA TGTGCCAGCAGCTTAGCGGGGGGGCCGGGCACAGATACGCAGTATTTT. The full variable domain, in which reference TRBV9 and TRBJ2-3 provide the parts outside the CDR3, is DSGVTQTPKHLITATGQRVTLRCSPRSGDLSVYWYQQSLDQGLQFLIQYYNGEERAKGNILERFSAQQFPDLHSELNLSSLELGDSALYFCASSLAGGPGTDTQYFGPGTRLTVL.

J is TRBJ2-5 and V is TRBV10-3; a possible D gene is TRBD2 (7 bases). Germline CDR1 is ENHRY and CDR2 is SYGVKD. V was cut by 4 bases and J by 5 bases, with 11 bases left in between. There are 13 residues in the CDR3. CDR3 sequence: CAISGGGGETQYF. The CDR3 DNA sequence: TGTGCCATCAGTGGCGGGGGCGGGGAGACCCAGTACTTC.

The chain is built from TRBV6-2 or TRBV6-3 and TRBJ2-7; 9 nucleotides match TRBD1. This CDR3 contains 13 residues. V trimming: 6 bases; J trimming: 4 bases; junction bases outside the gene matches: 4. CDR1 is MNHEY, CDR2 SVGEGT, per germline. The CDR3 sequence is CASSLDRGYEQYF. CDR3 coding DNA: TGTGCCAGCAGCCTGGACAGGGGTTACGAGCAGTACTTC.

DNA for the CDR3: TGTGCCAGCATTCATCCACAGGGGGGTCGGGTTGAGCAGTTCTTC. This encodes CASIHPQGGRVEQFF. This chain links TRBV2 with TRBJ2-1, with TRBD1 matching 8 bases. CDR1 is SNHLY, CDR2 FYNNEI, per germline. This CDR3 comprises 15 residues. V lost 7 bases to trimming and J lost 9 bases; unmatched junction nucleotides: 14. The full variable domain, with the rest looked up from reference TRBV2 and TRBJ2-1, is EPEVTQTPSHQVTQMGQEVILRCVPISNHLYFYWYRQILGQKVEFLVSFYNNEISEKSEIFDDQFSVERPDGSNFTLKIRSTKLEDSAMYFCASIHPQGGRVEQFFGPGTRLTVL.

The chain joins TRBV19 to TRBJ1-2; 9 bases line up with TRBD1. CDR3 length equals 15 residues. V lost 3 bases, J lost 2 bases, and 4 bases stayed unmatched. Per the germline V gene, CDR1 is LNHDA and CDR2 is SQIVND (reference sequence). CDR3 protein: CASSIPGQGNYGYTF. CDR3 in DNA: TGTGCCAGTAGTATCCCCGGACAGGGGAACTATGGCTACACCTTC.

The sample holds one count of this clone. The CDR3 bases are TGTGCCAGCAGTCTCGGTAACCTCGGTGAGCAGTTCTTC. Translating gives CASSLGNLGEQFF. This sequence joins TRBV2 and TRBJ2-1, with D unclear. The CDR3 covers 13 residues. The V gene lost 5 bases and the J gene lost 9 bases, with 14 bases spanning the gap. Germline lookup yields CDR1 SNHLY and CDR2 FYNNEI.

The CDR3 DNA reads as TGTGCCAGCAGCTTAGCGGCTGGGGGGGAGACCCAGTACTTC. Amino acids: CASSLAAGGETQYF. The genes are TRBV7-2 and TRBJ2-5, with a tentative D call TRBD2 (6 bases). Trimming took off 0 bases at V and 5 bases at J, with 10 bases between the two ends. Germline V gene sequence: CDR1 SGHTA, CDR2 FQGNSA. This CDR3 has 14 amino acids.

In its sample, this clone was seen once. The rearrangement joins TRBV6-5 to TRBJ1-1; 7 bases align to TRBD1. The CDR3 loop spans 14 amino acids. Unmatched junction bases numbered 7, after V lost 6 bases and J lost 3 bases. The germline CDR1 and CDR2 sequences are MNHEY and SVGAGI. CDR3: CASSLTGMDTEAFF. Written as DNA, the CDR3 is TGTGCCAGCAGCTTGACAGGGATGGACACTGAAGCTTTCTTT.